The 8 T cell receptor beta chains presented below share a single source sample, sequenced in a study of T cell responses to AZD1222 COVID-19 vaccine. This table comes from immunoSEQ multiplex PCR, and its TCRdb copy is limited to in-frame clones, with some not included. Of tens of thousands of clones in the sample, around 80% were seen once. The sequencing used peripheral blood, collected 28 days after the second AZD1222 dose. The receptors were gathered from an adult who received the AZD1222 COVID-19 vaccine.

J is TRBJ2-6 and V is TRBV3-1 (or the pseudogene TRBV3-2); maybe TRBD1 (5 bases). Trimming took 8 bases from V and 3 from J, leaving 8 bases between them. The germline V gene encodes CDR1 LGHDT and CDR2 YNNKEL (reference sequence). The CDR3 sequence is 13 residues long. CDR3: CASGADGANVLTF. The CDR3 bases are TGTGCCAGCGGGGCGGATGGGGCCAACGTCCTGACTTTC.

The rearrangement uses TRBV10-3 and TRBJ1-1; 7 bases agree with TRBD1. The CDR3 runs 13 residues. V was clipped by 10 bases and J by 5 bases; unmatched bases: 10. The germline V gene has CDR1 ENHRY and CDR2 SYGVKD. For the CDR3, the DNA is TGTGCCACTTCGACAGGGTTTTCGACTGAAGCTTTCTTT. Translated, it gives CATSTGFSTEAFF.

The chain carries TRBV5-8 and TRBJ1-6; TRBD1 is a possible D gene (5 bases). Trimming took 3 bases from V and 7 from J, leaving 14 bases between them. This CDR3 contains 15 residues. Germline V gives CDR1 SGHTS, CDR2 YDEGEE. The CDR3, as DNA: TGTGCCAGCAGCTCCGGGACGGTAGCAAATTCACCCCTCCACTTT. Its protein product is CASSSGTVANSPLHF.

The CDR3: CASLTDGSYGYTF. CDR3 DNA sequence: TGTGCCAGCCTTACTGACGGCAGCTATGGCTACACCTTC. The V gene is TRBV28, the J gene TRBJ1-2; the D is unclear. Germline V CDR1 and CDR2: MDHEN, SYDVKM. This CDR3 has 13 residues. The ends were cut back, 8 bases at V and 4 bases at J, with 14 bases in the middle.

As to this clone: Other DNA sequences within the sample encode an identical CDR3. This rearrangement joins TRBV6-5 to TRBJ1-1, with D tentatively TRBD1 (5 bases). The V end lost 9 bases, the J end lost 4 bases, and 18 bases lay between the germline ends. Germline assignment: CDR1 MNHEY and CDR2 SVGAGI. The CDR3 runs to 14 residues. The CDR3 DNA reads as TGTGCCAGTAGGGACTTCATAGGCTCCACTGAAGCTTTCTTT. This gives the protein CASRDFIGSTEAFF.

CDR3 loop: CASSLSRVGEKLFF. Here the CDR3 DNA reads TGTGCCAGCAGTTTATCCAGGGTTGGTGAAAAACTGTTTTTT. The chain uses TRBV28 and TRBJ1-4; D perhaps matches TRBD1 (5 bases). The CDR3 has 14 amino acids. Germline V CDR1 and CDR2: MDHEN, SYDVKM. Trimming took off 1 base at V and 7 bases at J, with 10 bases between the two ends.

The chain carries TRBV5-6 and TRBJ1-5; TRBD1 might be the D (5 bases). With 4 bases removed from V and 3 bases from J, the gap between germline ends came to 11 bases. Germline V CDR1 and CDR2: SGHDT, YYEEEE. This CDR3 region has 14 residues. The CDR3 coding sequence is TGTGCCAGCAGCATTGAAGGGACCAATCAGCCCCAGCATTTT. This encodes CASSIEGTNQPQHF.

The chain combines TRBV19 with TRBJ1-5, with D perhaps TRBD1 (5 bases). CDR3 size: 14 residues. V shed 2 bases and J shed 8 bases, with 13 bases lying between them. The germline gives CDR1 LNHDA, CDR2 SQIVND (reference sequence). DNA of the CDR3: TGTGCCAGTAGTATAAAGGGGAGGGGAAAGCCCCAGCATTTT. Encoded protein: CASSIKGRGKPQHF. The full variable domain, completed using reference TRBV19 and TRBJ1-5, is DGGITQSPKYLFRKEGQNVTLSCEQNLNHDAMYWYRQDPGQGLRLIYYSQIVNDFQKGDIAEGYSVSREKKESFPLTVTSAQKNPTAFYLCASSIKGRGKPQHFGDGTRLSIL.